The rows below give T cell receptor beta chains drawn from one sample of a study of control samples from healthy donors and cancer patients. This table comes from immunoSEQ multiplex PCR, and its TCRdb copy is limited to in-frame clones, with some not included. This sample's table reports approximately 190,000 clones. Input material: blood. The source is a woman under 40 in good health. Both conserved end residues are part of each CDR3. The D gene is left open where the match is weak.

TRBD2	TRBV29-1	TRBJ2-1	CSVEPGGAGFEQFF	TGCAGCGTTGAACCCGGGGGGGCTGGATTTGAGCAGTTCTTC
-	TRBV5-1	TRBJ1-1	CASSSTEAFF	TGCGCCAGCAGTAGCACTGAAGCTTTCTTT
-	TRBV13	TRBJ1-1	CASSLGGKAEAFF	TGTGCCAGCAGCTTAGGAGGGAAAGCTGAAGCTTTCTTT
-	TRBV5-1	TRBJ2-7	CASSFSVIRSYEQYF	TGCGCCAGCAGCTTCTCGGTAATCAGATCCTACGAGCAGTACTTC
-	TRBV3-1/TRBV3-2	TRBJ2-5	CASSQFTGYGETQYF	TGTGCCAGCAGCCAATTTACAGGGTATGGCGAGACCCAGTACTTC
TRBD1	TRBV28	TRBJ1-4	CASSPGTGWGEKLFF	TGTGCCAGCAGTCCCGGGACAGGGTGGGGTGAAAAACTGTTTTTT
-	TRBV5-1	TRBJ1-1	CASSLGSRYYEAFF	TGCGCCAGCAGCTTGGGTTCGCGATACTATGAAGCTTTCTTT
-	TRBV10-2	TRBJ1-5	CASSESRSGQISNQPQHF	TGCGCCAGCAGTGAGTCGAGATCAGGACAGATTAGCAATCAGCCCCAGCATTTT
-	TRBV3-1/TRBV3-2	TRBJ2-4	CASSQVGGSKNIQYF	TGTGCCAGCAGCCAAGTGGGGGGATCCAAAAACATTCAGTACTTC
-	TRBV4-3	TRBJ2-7	CASSRATDTYEQYF	TGCGCCAGCAGCCGCGCGACAGACACCTACGAGCAGTACTTC
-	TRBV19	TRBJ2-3	CASSWGDSNTDTQYF	TGTGCCAGTAGCTGGGGGGACTCAAACACAGATACGCAGTATTTT
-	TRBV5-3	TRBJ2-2	CARSPGPSDTGELFF	TGTGCCAGAAGCCCCGGACCAAGCGACACCGGGGAGCTGTTTTTT
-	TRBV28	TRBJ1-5	CASSRPGQPNQPQHF	TGTGCCAGCAGCCGCCCAGGACAGCCCAATCAGCCCCAGCATTTT
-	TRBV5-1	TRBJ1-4	CASKKGEARTNEKLFF	TGCGCCAGCAAGAAGGGAGAGGCTAGGACTAATGAAAAACTGTTTTTT
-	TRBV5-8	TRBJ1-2	CASSSAGVRGYTF	TGTGCCAGCAGCTCGGCAGGAGTTCGTGGCTACACCTTC
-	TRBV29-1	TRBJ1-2	CSVAAGPEIF	TGCAGCGTTGCGGCAGGCCCGGAAATCTTC
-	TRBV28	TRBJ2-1	CASSRVYNEQFF	TGTGCCAGCAGTCGGGTCTACAATGAGCAGTTCTTC
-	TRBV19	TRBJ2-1	CASSRQNNEQFF	TGTGCCAGTAGTCGACAGAACAATGAGCAGTTCTTC
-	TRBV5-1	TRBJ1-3	CASSFTNSGNTIYF	TGCGCCAGCAGCTTCACTAACTCTGGAAACACCATATATTTT
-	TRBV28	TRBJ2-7	CASSSGQFYEQYF	TGTGCCAGCAGCTCCGGACAGTTCTACGAGCAGTACTTC
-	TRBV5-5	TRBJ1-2	CASSSREVGYTF	TGTGCCAGCAGCTCGAGGGAAGTCGGCTACACCTTC
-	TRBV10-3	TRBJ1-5	CAISESVQNQPQHF	TGTGCCATCAGTGAGTCGGTTCAGAATCAGCCCCAGCATTTT
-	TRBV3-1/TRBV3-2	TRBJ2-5	CASSPPQDYGRTQYF	TGTGCCAGCAGCCCGCCTCAGGACTACGGCAGGACCCAGTACTTC
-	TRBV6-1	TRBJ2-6	CASSEDSSGANVLTF	TGTGCCAGCAGTGAGGACAGCTCTGGGGCCAACGTCCTGACTTTC
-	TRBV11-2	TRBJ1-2	CASSLDRTGSHGYTF	TGTGCCAGCAGCTTAGATCGAACAGGGAGTCATGGCTACACCTTC
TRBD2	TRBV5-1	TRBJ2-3	CASSSGTSGAGDTQYF	TGCGCCAGCAGCTCAGGGACTAGCGGGGCCGGAGATACGCAGTATTTT
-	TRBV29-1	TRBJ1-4	CSVAGFGGKLFF	TGCAGCGTTGCAGGGTTTGGTGGAAAACTGTTTTTT
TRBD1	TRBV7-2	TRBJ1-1	CASSLRTGSTEAFF	TGTGCCAGCAGTTTGAGGACAGGGTCAACTGAAGCTTTCTTT